Below, one T cell receptor (beta chain) is given with its context. 60 Vbeta and 13 Jbeta primers were used in PCR. Assay: immunoSEQ multiplex PCR; the TCRdb copy retains only in-frame clones and omits some. This sample carries tens of thousands of clones, around 70% of them seen once, and the ten largest clones take over 20%. This sample was taken from a study of cytomegalovirus exposure and HLA in healthy donors. The CDR3 spans 14 residues. Between the trimmed V and J ends, which lost 1 base and 3 bases, there was a span of 10 bases. Germline CDR1 and CDR2: SGHNT and YENEEA. Sequencing used PBMCs. The receptor was derived from a woman in her 30s in good health and CMV-seropositive. The rearrangement links TRBV11-3 to TRBJ2-7; a possible D gene is TRBD2 (7 bases). This CDR3 is CASSLGGGRYEQYF. In DNA form, the CDR3 reads TGTGCCAGCAGCTTAGGGGGGGGCCGCTACGAGCAGTACTTC.